This T cell receptor (beta chain) derives from a study of shared clonotypes between healthy human individuals. Study details: Used for every donor were three CD4 naive, three CD4 memory, two CD8 naive and one CD8 memory plate.

Details on this clone: Relative to the germline gene, one junction end is altered; a read error may explain this. This same CDR3 is encoded by further DNA sequences in the sample.

Sequencing used immunoSEQ multiplex PCR; TCRdb keeps in-frame clones, though not all of them. The data show fewer than 2.5 million clones, 93% seen once. Per germline, CDR1 SGHTA and CDR2 FQGTGA. CDR3 length: 15 amino acids. The chain joins TRBV7-3 to TRBJ2-1; D possibly corresponds to TRBD1 (6 bases). This receptor was obtained from a man aged 18 to 30 in good health. Some clones in this sample may be carry-over from other donors' samples. The source material was naive CD4+ T cells from PBMCs. Subset defined: CD45RA+ positively selected. The CDR3 DNA reads as TGTGCCAGCAGATTAACAGGGAGCTCCTACAATGAGCAGTTCTTC. The encoded protein is CASRLTGSSYNEQFF.